This T cell receptor beta chain appears in the sequencing data of a study of CD8+ T cells in alopecia areata. Across the whole study: Treated individuals took tofacitinib by mouth, 5 to 10 mg twice daily. After 6 to 18 months of tofacitinib, follow-up continued 6 months off drug.

This CDR3 contains 13 residues. From germline, CDR1 is SGHRS and CDR2 YFSETQ. The V end lost 0 bases, the J end lost 2 bases, and 5 bases lay between the germline ends. Investigators sorted PBMCs to obtain both CD4+ and CD8+ T cells. Extraction of RNA preceded its reverse transcription into cDNA, which served as the sequencing template. Clones were sequenced by immunoSEQ multiplex PCR, and TCRdb holds only the in-frame ones, with some missing. The sample lists some 130,000 clones; 45% to 65% were seen once. This clonotype was obtained from a human donor with alopecia areata. The sample was CD4+ T cells sorted from blood, taken at week 0. The rearrangement joins TRBV5-1 to TRBJ2-5; D unresolved. This chain's CDR3 is CASSLGEQETQYF. DNA of the CDR3: TGCGCCAGCAGCTTGGGTGAACAAGAGACCCAGTACTTC.